The clone carrying this T cell receptor beta chain was found a few times. Antigen: not known. TCRdb itself ran the reads through MiXCR, one entry per CDR3 protein. The repertoire holds some 500,000 distinct CDR3 sequences, with around a third as singletons. This sample was included in a study of T cell repertoires in cytomegalovirus infection. In the study overall: CMV infection and matching HLA type were both indicated by public TCR beta signatures.

Trimming took 1 base from V and 2 from J, leaving 21 bases between them. Germline V gene data show CDR1 as SEHNR and CDR2 as FQNEAQ (reference sequence). The CDR3 sequence is 19 residues long. Broader study findings: The ex vivo response was dominated by HLA-C-restricted CMV-specific TCR beta clonotypes.

The TCR sequence derives from a human donor in good health (CMV status not recorded). Some clones in this sample may be carry-over from other donors' samples. This sequence joins TRBV7-9 and TRBJ1-3; D is undetermined. The specimen comprised cultured PBMCs, sampled from culture after CMV antigen stimulation. The CDR3 region is CASSLGAVPPDYTGNTIYF. CDR3 sequence (DNA): TGTGCCAGCAGCTTAGGGGCAGTACCCCCTGACTACACTGGAAACACCATATATTTT.